The present T cell receptor beta chain was sequenced within a study of shared clonotypes between healthy human individuals. Study as a whole: Sampling drew on donors who were two women and three men aged 18 to 49. Findings of the study overall: Researchers sampled blood only, noting tissue repertoires likely differ.

Using immunoSEQ multiplex PCR, the repertoire was profiled, and TCRdb retains in-frame clones only, with some absent. The sample includes hundreds of thousands of clones, roughly 79% of them seen just once. To note about this clone: Its antigen is undetermined. Other DNA sequences of this sample code for an identical CDR3.

The sequenced sample was PBMCs. The origin of this receptor is a middle-aged woman in good health. Some clones in this sample may be carry-over from other donors' samples.

In DNA, the CDR3 is TGTGCCAGCAGGGACTACGAGCAGTACTTC. Protein: CASRDYEQYF. V and J are TRBV28 and TRBJ2-7; D not certain. The CDR3 is made up of 10 amino acids. The V end was cut by 6 bases, the J end by 3 bases, with 3 bases between. Germline V gene lookup returns CDR1 MDHEN and CDR2 SYDVKM.